The clone carrying this T cell receptor (beta chain) was detected only once. The CDR3 consists of 19 residues. Losses at the gene ends were 2 bases for V and 7 bases for J; bases not matched to a gene: 13. Per germline, CDR1 LGHDT and CDR2 YNNKEL (reference sequence). The data stem from a study of blood T cell repertoires in COVID-19. Produced via immunoSEQ multiplex PCR; TCRdb's table is partial and in-frame only. This table holds fewer than 60,000 clones, about 89% found once. The sample consisted of peripheral blood. The chain links TRBV3-1 (or the pseudogene TRBV3-2) to TRBJ2-1; TRBD2 agrees at 14 bases. The TCR was taken from a human donor in a cohort sampled during active COVID-19. CDR3 sequence: CASSQTGTSGGRSVNEQFF. In nucleotides, the CDR3 is TGTGCCAGCAGCCAAACCGGGACTAGCGGGGGACGCTCCGTGAATGAGCAGTTCTTC.